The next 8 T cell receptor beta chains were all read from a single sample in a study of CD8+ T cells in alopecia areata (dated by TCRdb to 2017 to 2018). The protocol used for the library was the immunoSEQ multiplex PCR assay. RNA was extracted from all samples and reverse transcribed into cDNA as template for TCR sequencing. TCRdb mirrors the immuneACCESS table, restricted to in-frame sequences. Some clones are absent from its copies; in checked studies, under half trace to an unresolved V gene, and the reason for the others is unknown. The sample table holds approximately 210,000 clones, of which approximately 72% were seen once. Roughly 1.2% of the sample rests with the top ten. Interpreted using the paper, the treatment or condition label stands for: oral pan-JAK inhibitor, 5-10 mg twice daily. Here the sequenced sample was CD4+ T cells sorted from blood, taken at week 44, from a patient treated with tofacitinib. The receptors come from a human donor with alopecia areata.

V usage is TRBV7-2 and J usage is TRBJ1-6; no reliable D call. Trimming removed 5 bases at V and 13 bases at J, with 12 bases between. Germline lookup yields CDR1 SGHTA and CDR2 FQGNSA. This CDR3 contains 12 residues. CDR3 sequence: CASSPFTRPLHF. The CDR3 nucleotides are TGTGCCAGCAGCCCTTTTACGCGTCCCCTCCACTTT.

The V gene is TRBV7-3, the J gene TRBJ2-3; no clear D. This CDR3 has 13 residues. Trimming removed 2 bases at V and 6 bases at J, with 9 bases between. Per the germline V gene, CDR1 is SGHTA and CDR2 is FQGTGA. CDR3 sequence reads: CASSLAAKDTQYF. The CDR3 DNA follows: TGTGCCAGCAGCTTAGCGGCTAAGGATACGCAGTATTTT. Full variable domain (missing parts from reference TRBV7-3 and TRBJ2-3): GAGVSQTPSNKVTEKGKYVELRCDPISGHTALYWYRQSLGQGPEFLIYFQGTGAADDSGLPNDRFFAVRPEGSVSTLKIQRTERGDSAVYLCASSLAAKDTQYFGPGTRLTVL.

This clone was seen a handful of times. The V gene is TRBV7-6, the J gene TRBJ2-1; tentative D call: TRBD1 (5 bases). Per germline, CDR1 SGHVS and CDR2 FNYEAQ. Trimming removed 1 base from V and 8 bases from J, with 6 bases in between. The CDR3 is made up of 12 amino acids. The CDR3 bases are TGTGCCAGCAGCTTAGGGGGCTATGAGCAGTTCTTC. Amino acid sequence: CASSLGGYEQFF.

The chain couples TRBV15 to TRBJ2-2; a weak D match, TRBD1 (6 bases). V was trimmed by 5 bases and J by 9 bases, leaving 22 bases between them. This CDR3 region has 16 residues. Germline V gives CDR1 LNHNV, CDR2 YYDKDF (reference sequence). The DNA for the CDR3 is TGTGCCACCAGCGGTACAGGGTCATTCCTTCCTAGGGAGCTGTTTTTT. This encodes CATSGTGSFLPRELFF.

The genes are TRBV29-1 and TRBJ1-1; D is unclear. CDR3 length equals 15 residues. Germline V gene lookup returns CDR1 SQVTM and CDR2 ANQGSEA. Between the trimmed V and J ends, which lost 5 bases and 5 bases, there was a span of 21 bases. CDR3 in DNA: TGCAGCGTTATTCCTTTAAAGATCCGGGAAACTGAAGCTTTCTTT. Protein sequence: CSVIPLKIRETEAFF.

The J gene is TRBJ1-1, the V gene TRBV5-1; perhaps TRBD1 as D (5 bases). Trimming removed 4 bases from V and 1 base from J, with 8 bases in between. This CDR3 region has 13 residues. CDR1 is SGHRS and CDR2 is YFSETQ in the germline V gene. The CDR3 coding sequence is TGCGCCAGCAGCCCCCAGGGGAACACTGAAGCTTTCTTT. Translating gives CASSPQGNTEAFF. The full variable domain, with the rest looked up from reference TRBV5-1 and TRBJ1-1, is KAGVTQTPRYLIKTRGQQVTLSCSPISGHRSVSWYQQTPGQGLQFLFEYFSETQRNKGNFPGRFSGRQFSNSRSEMNVSTLELGDSALYLCASSPQGNTEAFFGQGTRLTVV.

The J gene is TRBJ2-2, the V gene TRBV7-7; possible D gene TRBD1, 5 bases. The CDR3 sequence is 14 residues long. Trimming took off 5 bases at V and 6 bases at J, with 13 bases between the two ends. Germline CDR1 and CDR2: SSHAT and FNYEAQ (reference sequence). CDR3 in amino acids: CASSPDNSPGELFF. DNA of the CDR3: TGTGCCAGCAGCCCGGACAACAGCCCCGGGGAGCTGTTTTTT. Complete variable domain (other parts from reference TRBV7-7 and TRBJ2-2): GAGVSQSPRYKVTKRGQDVTLRCDPISSHATLYWYQQALGQGPEFLTYFNYEAQPDKSGLPSDRFSAERPEGSISTLTIQRTEQRDSAMYRCASSPDNSPGELFFGEGSRLTVL.

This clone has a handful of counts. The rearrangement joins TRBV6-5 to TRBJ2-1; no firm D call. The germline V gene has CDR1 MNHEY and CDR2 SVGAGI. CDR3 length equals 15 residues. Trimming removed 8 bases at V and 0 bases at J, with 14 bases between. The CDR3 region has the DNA TGTGCCAGCGCCCGGGCCACCAGCTCCTACAATGAGCAGTTCTTC. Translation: CASARATSSYNEQFF.